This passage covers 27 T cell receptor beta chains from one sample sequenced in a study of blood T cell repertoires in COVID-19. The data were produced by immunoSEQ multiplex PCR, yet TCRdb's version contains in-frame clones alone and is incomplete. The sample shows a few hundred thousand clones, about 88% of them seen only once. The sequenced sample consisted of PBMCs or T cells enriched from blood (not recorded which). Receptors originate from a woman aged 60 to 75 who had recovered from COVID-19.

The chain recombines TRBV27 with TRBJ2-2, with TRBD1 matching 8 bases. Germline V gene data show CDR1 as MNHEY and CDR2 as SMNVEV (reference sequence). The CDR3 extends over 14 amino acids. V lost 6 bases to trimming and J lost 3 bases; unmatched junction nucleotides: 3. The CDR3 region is CASRRGQDTGELFF. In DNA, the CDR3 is TGTGCCAGCAGGCGGGGACAGGACACCGGGGAGCTGTTTTTT.

The DNA of the CDR3 is TGTGCCAGTTCGCCGGGGGGGGTTTACAATGAGCAGTTCTTC. Translating gives CASSPGGVYNEQFF. The chain uses TRBV19 and TRBJ2-1; 8 bases map to TRBD2. This CDR3 comprises 14 residues. After removal of 8 bases from V and 4 bases from J, the junction contained 7 bases not matched to a gene. The germline V gene has CDR1 LNHDA and CDR2 SQIVND (reference sequence).

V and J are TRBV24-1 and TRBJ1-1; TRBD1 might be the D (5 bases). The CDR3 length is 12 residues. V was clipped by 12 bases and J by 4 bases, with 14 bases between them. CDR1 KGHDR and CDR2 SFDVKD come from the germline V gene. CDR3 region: CASLYDSTEAFF. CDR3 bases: TGTGCCTCTCTTTACGACAGCACTGAAGCTTTCTTT.

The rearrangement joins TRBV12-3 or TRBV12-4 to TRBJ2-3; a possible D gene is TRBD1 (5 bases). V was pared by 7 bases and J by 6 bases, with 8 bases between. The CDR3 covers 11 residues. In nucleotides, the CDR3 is TGTGCCAGCAAAAAGGGGGATACGCAGTATTTT. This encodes CASKKGDTQYF.

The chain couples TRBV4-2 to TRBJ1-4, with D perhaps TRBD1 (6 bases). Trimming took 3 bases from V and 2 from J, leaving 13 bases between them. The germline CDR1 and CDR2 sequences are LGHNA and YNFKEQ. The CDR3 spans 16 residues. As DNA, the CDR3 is TGTGCCAGCAGCCAGGGGGCGTGGGGGACTAATGAAAAACTGTTTTTT. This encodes CASSQGAWGTNEKLFF.

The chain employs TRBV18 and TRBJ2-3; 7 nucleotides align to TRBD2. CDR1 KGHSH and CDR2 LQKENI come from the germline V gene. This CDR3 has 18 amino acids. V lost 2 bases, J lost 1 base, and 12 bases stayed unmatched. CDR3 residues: CASSPLIPREGGTDTQYF. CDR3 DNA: TGTGCCAGCTCACCATTAATCCCCAGGGAGGGCGGCACAGATACGCAGTATTTT.

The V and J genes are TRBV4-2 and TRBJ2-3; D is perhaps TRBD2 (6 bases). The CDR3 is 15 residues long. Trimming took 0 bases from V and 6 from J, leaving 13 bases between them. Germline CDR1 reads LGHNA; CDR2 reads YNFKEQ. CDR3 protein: CASSQDLNGGDTQYF. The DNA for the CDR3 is TGTGCCAGCAGCCAAGATTTAAACGGAGGGGATACGCAGTATTTT.

The CDR3 nucleotides read TGCGCCAGCAGTGCACAGGGGATGTCCTACGAGCAGTACGTC. Amino acid sequence: CASSAQGMSYEQYV. This chain links TRBV10-2 with TRBJ2-7, with 7 bases matching TRBD1. CDR1 WSHSY and CDR2 SAAADI come from the germline V gene. V lost 4 bases and J lost 1; bases outside the gene matches: 4. The CDR3 has 14 residues.

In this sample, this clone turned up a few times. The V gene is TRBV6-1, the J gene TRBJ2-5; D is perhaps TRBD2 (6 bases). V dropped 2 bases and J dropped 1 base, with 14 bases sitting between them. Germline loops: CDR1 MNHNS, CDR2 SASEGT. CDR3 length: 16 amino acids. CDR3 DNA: TGTGCCAGCAGTGAAATGCCCTGGGACTTCCAAGAGACCCAGTACTTC. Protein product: CASSEMPWDFQETQYF.

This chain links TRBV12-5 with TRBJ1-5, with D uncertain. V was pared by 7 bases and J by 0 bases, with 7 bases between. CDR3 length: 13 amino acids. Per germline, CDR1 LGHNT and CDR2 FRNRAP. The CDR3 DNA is TGTGCTAGTGTTTTATATAGCAATCAGCCCCAGCATTTT. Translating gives CASVLYSNQPQHF.

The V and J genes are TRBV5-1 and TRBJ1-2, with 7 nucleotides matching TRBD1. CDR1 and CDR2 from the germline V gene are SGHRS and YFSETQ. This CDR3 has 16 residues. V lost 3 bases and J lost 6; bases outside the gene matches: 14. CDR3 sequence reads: CASSSYLIGGTDGYTF. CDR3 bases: TGCGCCAGCAGCTCCTATCTTATAGGGGGCACCGATGGCTACACCTTC.

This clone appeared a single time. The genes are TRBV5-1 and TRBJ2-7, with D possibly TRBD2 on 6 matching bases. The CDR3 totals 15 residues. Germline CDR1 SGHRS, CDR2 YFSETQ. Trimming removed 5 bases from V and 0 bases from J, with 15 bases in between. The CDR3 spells CASRAGPMSSYEQYF. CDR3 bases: TGCGCCAGCAGGGCGGGACCCATGAGCTCCTACGAGCAGTACTTC.

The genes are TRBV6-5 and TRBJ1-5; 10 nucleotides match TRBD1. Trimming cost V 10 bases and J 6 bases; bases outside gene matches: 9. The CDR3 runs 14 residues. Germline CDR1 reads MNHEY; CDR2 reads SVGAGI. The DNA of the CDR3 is TGTGCCACCAGGGGACAGGGGAGAGGTCAGCCCCAGCATTTT. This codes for CATRGQGRGQPQHF.

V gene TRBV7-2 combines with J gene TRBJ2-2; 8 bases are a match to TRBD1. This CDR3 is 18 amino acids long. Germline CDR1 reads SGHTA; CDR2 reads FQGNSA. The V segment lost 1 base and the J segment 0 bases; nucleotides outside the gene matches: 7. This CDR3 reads CASSLGTGLLANTGELFF. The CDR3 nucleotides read TGTGCCAGCAGCTTAGGGACAGGGTTACTCGCGAACACCGGGGAGCTGTTTTTT.

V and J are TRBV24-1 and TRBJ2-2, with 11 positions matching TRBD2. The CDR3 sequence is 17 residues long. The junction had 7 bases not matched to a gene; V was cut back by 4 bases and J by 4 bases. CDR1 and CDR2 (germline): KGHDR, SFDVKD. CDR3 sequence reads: CATSEVAGGRGTGELFF. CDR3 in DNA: TGTGCCACCAGTGAGGTAGCGGGGGGGCGTGGCACCGGGGAGCTGTTTTTT.

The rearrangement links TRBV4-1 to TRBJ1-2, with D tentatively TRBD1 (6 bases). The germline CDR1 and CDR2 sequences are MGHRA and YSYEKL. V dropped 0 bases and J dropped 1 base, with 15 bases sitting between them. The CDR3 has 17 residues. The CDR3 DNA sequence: TGCGCCAGCAGCCAAGATCGAGTAGTAGGGGGTAACTATGGCTACACCTTC. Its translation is CASSQDRVVGGNYGYTF.

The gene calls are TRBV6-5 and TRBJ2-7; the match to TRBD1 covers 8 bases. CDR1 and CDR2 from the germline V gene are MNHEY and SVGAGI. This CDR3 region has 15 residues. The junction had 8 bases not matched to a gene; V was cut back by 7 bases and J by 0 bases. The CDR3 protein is CASTLGGQGSYEQYF. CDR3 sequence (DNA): TGTGCCAGCACCTTGGGAGGACAGGGCTCCTACGAGCAGTACTTC.

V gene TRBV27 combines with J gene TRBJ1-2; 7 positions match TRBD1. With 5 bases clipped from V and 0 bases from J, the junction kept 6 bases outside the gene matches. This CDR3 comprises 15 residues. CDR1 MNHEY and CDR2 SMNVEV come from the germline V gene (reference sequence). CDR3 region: CASSPDRASNYGYTF. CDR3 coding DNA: TGTGCCAGCAGTCCCGACAGGGCCTCTAACTATGGCTACACCTTC.

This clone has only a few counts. DNA of the CDR3: TGCGCCAGCAGGACCGGACAGGGCCTGACCTACGAGCAGTACGTC. This codes for CASRTGQGLTYEQYV. The chain recombines TRBV10-1 with TRBJ2-7; 8 bases match TRBD1. J was trimmed by 2 bases and V by 6 bases; bases with no gene match: 9. Per germline, CDR1 WNHNN and CDR2 SYGVQD (reference sequence). The CDR3 is 15 amino acids.

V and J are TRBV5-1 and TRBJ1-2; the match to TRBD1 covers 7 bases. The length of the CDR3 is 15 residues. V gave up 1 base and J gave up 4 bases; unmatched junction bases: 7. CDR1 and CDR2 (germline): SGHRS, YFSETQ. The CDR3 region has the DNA TGCGCCAGCAGCTTGTACGGAGGGGGCAGCTATGGCTACACCTTC. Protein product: CASSLYGGGSYGYTF.

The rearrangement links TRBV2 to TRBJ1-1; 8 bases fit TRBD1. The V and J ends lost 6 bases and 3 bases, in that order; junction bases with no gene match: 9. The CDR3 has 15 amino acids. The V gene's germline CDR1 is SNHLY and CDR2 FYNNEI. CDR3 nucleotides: TGTGCCAGCAGCAAGACAGGGGAAGGGTACACTGAAGCTTTCTTT. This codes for CASSKTGEGYTEAFF. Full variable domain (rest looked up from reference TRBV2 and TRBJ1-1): EPEVTQTPSHQVTQMGQEVILRCVPISNHLYFYWYRQILGQKVEFLVSFYNNEISEKSEIFDDQFSVERPDGSNFTLKIRSTKLEDSAMYFCASSKTGEGYTEAFFGQGTRLTVV.

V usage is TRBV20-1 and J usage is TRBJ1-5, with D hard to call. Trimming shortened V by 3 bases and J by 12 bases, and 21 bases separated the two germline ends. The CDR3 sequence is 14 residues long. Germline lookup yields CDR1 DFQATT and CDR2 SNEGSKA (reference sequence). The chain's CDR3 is CSASRDLEGFLQHF. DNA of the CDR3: TGCAGTGCTAGTAGGGATTTAGAGGGCTTTCTCCAGCATTTT.

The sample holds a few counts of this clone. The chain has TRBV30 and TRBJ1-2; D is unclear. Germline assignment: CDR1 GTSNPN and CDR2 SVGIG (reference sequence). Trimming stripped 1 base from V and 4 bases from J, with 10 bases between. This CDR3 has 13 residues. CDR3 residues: CAWSGGVGYGYTF. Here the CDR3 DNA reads TGTGCCTGGAGTGGGGGAGTCGGCTATGGCTACACCTTC.

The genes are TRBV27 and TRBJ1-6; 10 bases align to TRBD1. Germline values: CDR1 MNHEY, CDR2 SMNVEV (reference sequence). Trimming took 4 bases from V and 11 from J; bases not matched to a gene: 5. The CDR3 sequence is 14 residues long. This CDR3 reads CASSSGTGAPPLHF. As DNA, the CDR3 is TGTGCCAGCAGTTCCGGGACAGGGGCTCCACCCCTCCACTTT.

The chain's CDR3 is CASSPGHLYEQYV. The CDR3 DNA reads TGTGCCAGCAGTCCGGGACACCTCTACGAGCAGTACGTC. This rearrangement joins TRBV6-5 to TRBJ2-7; a weak D match, TRBD1 (6 bases). This CDR3 is 13 amino acids long. V was pared by 5 bases and J by 3 bases, with 11 bases between. Germline V gives CDR1 MNHEY, CDR2 SVGAGI.

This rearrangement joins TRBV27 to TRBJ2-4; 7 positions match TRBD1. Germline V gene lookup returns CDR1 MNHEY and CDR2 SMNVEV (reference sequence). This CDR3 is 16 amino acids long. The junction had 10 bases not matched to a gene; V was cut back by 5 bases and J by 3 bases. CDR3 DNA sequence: TGTGCCAGCAGTAGTAAACAGGGGTCCGACAAAAACATTCAGTACTTC. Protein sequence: CASSSKQGSDKNIQYF.

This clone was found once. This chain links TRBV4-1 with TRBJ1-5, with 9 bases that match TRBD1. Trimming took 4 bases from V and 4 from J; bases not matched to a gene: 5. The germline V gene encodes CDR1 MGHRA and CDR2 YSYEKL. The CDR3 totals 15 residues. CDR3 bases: TGCGCCAGCAGCCGAGGACAGGGGAGTAATCAGCCCCAGCATTTT. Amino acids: CASSRGQGSNQPQHF.